The rows below give T cell receptor beta chains drawn from one sample of a study of CD8+ T cells in alopecia areata. TCRdb's table, derived via immunoSEQ multiplex PCR, lists solely in-frame clones and lacks some. The sample holds 100,000 to 120,000 clones, approximately 63% seen once. Sequencing was performed on CD8+ T cells sorted from blood. The receptors originated from a human donor in good health. The CDR3 runs from the conserved cysteine through the conserved F or W. Each record gives: D gene, clone size, V gene, J gene, CDR3 protein, CDR3 DNA. A D gene is named only where the DNA matches it firmly. Part of the rows lack a size; the others show once, few, many or a class for expanded clones.

.,few,TRBV29-1,TRBJ2-7,CSATEGGGYEQYF,TGCAGCGCCACGGAGGGGGGAGGGTACGAGCAGTACTTC
TRBD2,.,TRBV29-1,TRBJ2-1,CSVLGLAGDEQFF,TGCAGCGTTCTGGGACTAGCGGGGGATGAGCAGTTCTTC
.,.,TRBV5-6,TRBJ1-2,CASSLDEAGVYGYTF,TGTGCCAGCAGCTTGGATGAAGCGGGGGTCTATGGCTACACCTTC
.,.,TRBV4-3,TRBJ1-2,CASSQVQGDGYTF,TGCGCCAGCAGCCAAGTCCAGGGTGATGGCTACACCTTC
.,few,TRBV7-9,TRBJ1-1,CASSFGMNTEAFF,TGTGCCAGCAGCTTTGGCATGAACACTGAAGCTTTCTTT
.,.,TRBV6-1,TRBJ2-7,CASSSSRFDEQYF,.
.,.,TRBV5-6,TRBJ2-1,CASSLGRSHEQFF,TGTGCCAGCAGCTTAGGCCGGAGCCATGAGCAGTTCTTC
.,.,TRBV19,TRBJ1-2,CASRPPWVGGYTF,TGTGCCAGTAGACCCCCCTGGGTCGGCGGCTACACCTTC
TRBD2,.,TRBV7-2,TRBJ2-7,CASSYLAGSYEQYF,TGTGCCAGCAGCTATCTAGCGGGGTCCTACGAGCAGTACTTC
.,few,TRBV2,TRBJ2-1,CASRVGVGDNEQFF,TGTGCCAGCAGGGTAGGGGTAGGGGACAATGAGCAGTTCTTC
.,once,TRBV18,TRBJ1-6,CASSPREGNSPLHF,TGTGCCAGCTCCCCCCGGGAGGGTAATTCACCCCTCCACTTT
.,.,TRBV27,TRBJ1-5,CASSSTLTGQPQHF,TGTGCCAGCAGTTCAACGTTGACGGGTCAGCCCCAGCATTTT
.,.,TRBV15,TRBJ1-6,CATSLGNSPLHF,TGTGCCACCAGCCTGGGGAATTCACCCCTCCACTTT
.,.,TRBV2,TRBJ2-4,CASRPTKLLAKNIQYF,TGTGCCAGCAGGCCAACAAAACTACTAGCCAAAAACATTCAGTACTTC
TRBD2,few,TRBV29-1,TRBJ2-7,CSVEFGGSYEQYF,TGCAGCGTTGAGTTCGGGGGGTCCTACGAGCAGTACTTC
TRBD1,.,TRBV7-9,TRBJ1-2,CASSLPRQGANYGYTF,TGTGCCAGCAGCTTGCCAAGACAGGGGGCGAACTATGGCTACACCTTC
.,.,TRBV4-1,TRBJ1-6,CASSQGDTLSGPLHF,TGCGCCAGCAGCCAAGGGGACACACTTTCCGGACCCCTCCACTTT
.,few,TRBV5-1,TRBJ1-2,CASSFDINYGYTF,TGCGCCAGCAGCTTTGACATTAACTATGGCTACACCTTC
.,.,TRBV4-1,TRBJ1-1,CASSQEDEWVEAFF,TGCGCCAGCAGCCAAGAAGACGAATGGGTTGAAGCTTTCTTT
.,few,TRBV4-1,TRBJ1-2,CASSHPPGGDNSNYGYTF,TGCGCCAGCAGCCATCCTCCGGGGGGGGACAACTCTAACTATGGCTACACCTTC
.,.,TRBV2,TRBJ1-4,CASSEGVSTNEKLFF,TGTGCCAGCAGTGAAGGGGTGTCAACTAATGAAAAACTGTTTTTT
TRBD2,.,TRBV7-2,TRBJ2-7,CASSVGLVSSYEQYF,TGTGCCAGCAGCGTGGGACTAGTGAGCTCCTACGAGCAGTACTTC
.,few,TRBV5-6,TRBJ1-6,CASSWGRRARYNSPLHF,TGTGCCAGCAGCTGGGGCCGCAGGGCCAGATATAATTCACCCCTCCACTTT
TRBD1,.,TRBV6-1,TRBJ1-5,CASSDTGQAPYF,TGTGCCAGCAGTGATACGGGACAGGCGCCCTATTTT
.,.,TRBV7-2,TRBJ1-1,CASSPDVGNTEAFF,TGTGCCAGCAGCCCTGACGTCGGGAACACTGAAGCTTTCTTT
.,.,TRBV2,TRBJ1-2,CASSPIWAYAGYTF,TGTGCCAGCAGCCCAATATGGGCTTATGCTGGCTACACCTTC
.,few,TRBV29-1,TRBJ1-2,CSVAGNYGYTF,TGCAGCGTTGCAGGGAACTATGGCTACACCTTC
.,.,TRBV15,TRBJ2-3,CATSYDRGRTDTQYF,TGTGCCACCAGCTACGACCGGGGCCGAACAGATACGCAGTATTTT
TRBD1,.,TRBV10-2,TRBJ2-2,CATITRGMVTGELFF,TGCGCCACCATAACCAGGGGGATGGTCACCGGGGAGCTGTTTTTT
TRBD2,many,TRBV7-8,TRBJ2-1,CASSLATSPDEQFF,TGTGCCAGCAGCTTAGCGACTAGCCCGGACGAGCAGTTCTTC
TRBD2,.,TRBV5-6,TRBJ2-5,CASSEGLAGGETQYF,TGTGCCAGCAGCGAGGGACTAGCGGGCGGGGAGACCCAGTACTTC
TRBD1,.,TRBV30,TRBJ1-3,CAWGQGNGNTIYF,TGTGCCTGGGGACAGGGCAATGGAAACACCATATATTTT
TRBD1,few,TRBV7-9,TRBJ2-5,CASSLAGQGLQETQYF,TGTGCCAGCAGCTTAGCAGGACAGGGTCTCCAAGAGACCCAGTACTTC
TRBD1,.,TRBV29-1,TRBJ2-3,CSVVGQGGTDTQYF,TGCAGCGTTGTTGGGCAGGGGGGCACAGATACGCAGTATTTT
TRBD1,.,TRBV28,TRBJ2-5,CASTSGGLEETQYF,TGTGCCAGCACCTCAGGGGGATTAGAAGAGACCCAGTACTTC
.,.,TRBV7-9,TRBJ1-1,CASRKGGMNTEAFF,TGTGCCAGCAGGAAGGGGGGTATGAACACTGAAGCTTTCTTT
TRBD2,.,TRBV5-6,TRBJ2-7,CASSLLLAGTYEQYF,TGTGCCAGCAGCTTGTTACTAGCGGGAACCTACGAGCAGTACTTC
.,few,TRBV5-6,TRBJ2-3,CASSLSGTDTQYF,TGTGCCAGCAGCTTGTCGGGCACAGATACGCAGTATTTT